A single sample is the source of the 5 T cell receptor beta chains below, sequenced in a study of CD8 T cells in ankylosing spondylitis (dated by TCRdb to about 2017). The library was produced with 5' RACE. Sequenced using an Illumina HiSeq 2500. The public reads were reanalyzed by TCRdb: fastp trimming at Q25, MiXCR alignment, in-frame beta chains only. Entries are consolidated by CDR3 protein sequence, retaining the most common genes and DNA. The table for this sample lists around 250,000 distinct CDR3 sequences; roughly a third of them were counted only once. 3.5% to 4.5% of the sample belongs to the ten largest clones. Sequencing input: blood, either unsorted or a sorted T cell fraction (not recorded which). The receptor source for this set is a male donor with ankylosing spondylitis or in good health (not recorded which).

This clonotype was observed a few times. This chain connects TRBV9 to TRBJ2-1; D is possibly TRBD2 (6 bases). CDR1 and CDR2 (germline): SGDLS, YYNGEE. The CDR3 has 16 amino acids. Trimming removed 0 bases at V and 1 base at J, with 11 bases between. CDR3 coding DNA: TGTGCCAGCAGCGTAGCAAGGGCGGGATCCTACAATGAGCAGTTCTTC. It codes for CASSVARAGSYNEQFF.

This clonotype appeared once. The rearrangement links TRBV20-1 to TRBJ2-1, with D maybe TRBD2 (5 bases). Germline loops: CDR1 DFQATT, CDR2 SNEGSKA (reference sequence). The CDR3 has 16 residues. The CDR3 DNA sequence: TGCTGTGTTTTAAGCGGTGTCGATCGCTCCTACAATGAGCAGTTCTTC. This codes for CCVLSGVDRSYNEQFF.

The chain uses TRBV20-1 and TRBJ1-2; maybe TRBD1 (5 bases). Trimming shortened V by 5 bases and J by 0 bases, and 13 bases separated the two germline ends. This CDR3 spans 14 amino acids. CDR1 DFQATT and CDR2 SNEGSKA come from the germline V gene (reference sequence). In DNA form, the CDR3 reads TGCAGTGCTGACCCGGCAGGGCCTAACTATGGCTACACCTTC. Translating gives CSADPAGPNYGYTF.

This clonotype was seen more than once but under ten times. This chain connects TRBV6-1 to TRBJ2-3, with TRBD2 matching over 9 bases. CDR3 length equals 18 residues. The junction had 13 bases not matched to a gene; V was cut back by 6 bases and J by 0 bases. CDR1 is MNHNS, CDR2 SASEGT, per germline. The CDR3 loop is CASSHIRRGGSSTDTQYF. DNA for the CDR3: TGTGCCAGCAGCCACATCCGGCGGGGGGGGTCTAGCACAGATACGCAGTATTTT.

The chain uses TRBV6-1 and TRBJ2-3; D remains unclear. The CDR3 runs to 12 residues. Germline loops: CDR1 MNHNS, CDR2 SASEGT. V lost 2 bases to trimming and J lost 4 bases, with 4 bases between them. As DNA, the CDR3 is TGTGCCAGCAGTGAATGGGCAGATACGCAGTATTTT. Residues: CASSEWADTQYF.